These T cell receptor beta chains were read from a single sample in a study of T cells after posttransplantation cyclophosphamide. Sequenced by immunoSEQ multiplex PCR; TCRdb stores in-frame clones only, minus some. The table has more than 9,500 clones, just over 90% seen once. This material consisted of PBMCs, taken after allogeneic stem cell transplant with posttransplant cyclophosphamide. These receptors came from a female patient younger than 45 who received an allogeneic stem cell transplant from an unrelated donor, was CMV-positive, and had no GVHD. Some T cells here may be from the graft donor. Both conserved end residues are part of each CDR3. A D gene is named only where the DNA matches it firmly. Size is omitted from some rows. Given values are once, few, many or a class for expanded clones.

J gene: TRBJ2-5; D gene: NA; V gene: TRBV11-2; clone size: NA; CDR3 DNA: TGTGCCAGCAGCACCCCTACCGGGGTAGTTGGGTTGCGAGAGACCCAGTACTTC; CDR3 protein: CASSTPTGVVGLRETQYF
J gene: TRBJ2-5; D gene: NA; V gene: TRBV7-8; clone size: NA; CDR3 DNA: TGTGCCAGCAGCTTAACAGGGCTCCCAAGAACAGGAGAGACCCAGTACTTC; CDR3 protein: CASSLTGLPRTGETQYF
J gene: TRBJ2-7; D gene: TRBD1; V gene: TRBV6-5; clone size: few; CDR3 DNA: TGTGCCAGCAGTTACGACAGGGTAGACAACGAGCAGTACTTC; CDR3 protein: CASSYDRVDNEQYF
J gene: TRBJ1-1; D gene: NA; V gene: TRBV7-9; clone size: NA; CDR3 DNA: TGTGCCAGCAGCTTCCAGAACACTGAAGCTTTCTTT; CDR3 protein: CASSFQNTEAFF
J gene: TRBJ1-3; D gene: TRBD1; V gene: TRBV19; clone size: NA; CDR3 DNA: TGTGCCAGTAGTATGGCCGGACAGGATGAAAACACCATATATTTT; CDR3 protein: CASSMAGQDENTIYF
J gene: TRBJ2-7; D gene: TRBD2; V gene: TRBV28; clone size: NA; CDR3 DNA: TGTGCCAGCAGTATTAGCGGGAGTGGCTACGAGCAGTACTTC; CDR3 protein: CASSISGSGYEQYF
J gene: TRBJ2-7; D gene: TRBD2; V gene: TRBV6-5; clone size: NA; CDR3 DNA: TGTGCCAGCAGTTGGGGACTAGCGGACTCCTACGAGCAGTACTTC; CDR3 protein: CASSWGLADSYEQYF
J gene: TRBJ2-7; D gene: TRBD2; V gene: TRBV14; clone size: NA; CDR3 DNA: TGTGCCAGCAGCGATCTTACTAGCGGGTCTTACTACGAGCAGTACTTC; CDR3 protein: CASSDLTSGSYYEQYF
J gene: TRBJ2-5; D gene: TRBD1; V gene: TRBV19; clone size: NA; CDR3 DNA: TGTGCCAGTATCGGAGAAGGTTTGCTCCCTACAGGGGTCCAAGAGACCCAGTACTTC; CDR3 protein: CASIGEGLLPTGVQETQYF
J gene: TRBJ1-6; D gene: TRBD1; V gene: TRBV13; clone size: NA; CDR3 DNA: TGTGCCAGCAGCTTTAAAAGACAGGGTTTTGATTCACCCCTCCACTTT; CDR3 protein: CASSFKRQGFDSPLHF
J gene: TRBJ1-2; D gene: NA; V gene: TRBV5-5; clone size: NA; CDR3 DNA: TGTGCCAGCAGCTTGGCTGACCTCCCGGGAGGCTACACCTTC; CDR3 protein: CASSLADLPGGYTF
J gene: TRBJ1-2; D gene: NA; V gene: TRBV30; clone size: NA; CDR3 DNA: TGTGCCGGGAAGACAGCCACTAACTATGGCTACACCTTC; CDR3 protein: CAGKTATNYGYTF
J gene: TRBJ2-5; D gene: NA; V gene: TRBV6-5; clone size: NA; CDR3 DNA: TGTGCCAGCAGGCAGGGAAAAGAGACCCAGTACTTC; CDR3 protein: CASRQGKETQYF
J gene: TRBJ1-4; D gene: NA; V gene: TRBV30; clone size: NA; CDR3 DNA: TGTGCCTGGAGCCGGACAGCTTCGACTAATGAAAAACTGTTTTTT; CDR3 protein: CAWSRTASTNEKLFF
J gene: TRBJ1-4; D gene: NA; V gene: TRBV18; clone size: NA; CDR3 DNA: TGTGCCAGCTCACCACCCTCCACAGTTAATGAAAAACTGTTTTTT; CDR3 protein: CASSPPSTVNEKLFF
J gene: TRBJ2-7; D gene: NA; V gene: TRBV5-1; clone size: NA; CDR3 DNA: TGCGCCAGCAGCTTGGGCTCGTTAACTAGCTCCTACGAGCAGTACTTC; CDR3 protein: CASSLGSLTSSYEQYF
J gene: TRBJ2-1; D gene: NA; V gene: TRBV15; clone size: NA; CDR3 DNA: TGTGCCACCAGCAGAGATTTCGGGCAGTTCTTC; CDR3 protein: CATSRDFGQFF
J gene: TRBJ2-5; D gene: TRBD1; V gene: TRBV5-6; clone size: NA; CDR3 DNA: TGTGCCAGCAGCTTGTCGCGAGACATAGGACAGGGAAAGTTAGAGACCCAGTACTTC; CDR3 protein: CASSLSRDIGQGKLETQYF
J gene: TRBJ2-2; D gene: TRBD1; V gene: TRBV10-3; clone size: NA; CDR3 DNA: TGTGCCATCAGTGCTGGACAGGACGGGGAGCTGTTTTTT; CDR3 protein: CAISAGQDGELFF
J gene: TRBJ2-5; D gene: NA; V gene: TRBV28; clone size: NA; CDR3 DNA: TGTGCCAGCAGCCTGGGAGGACTTGCGGCAGAGACCCAGTACTTC; CDR3 protein: CASSLGGLAAETQYF
J gene: TRBJ2-5; D gene: NA; V gene: TRBV11-3; clone size: NA; CDR3 DNA: TGTGCCAGCAGCTTAGGAGAGGAGACCCAGTACTTC; CDR3 protein: CASSLGEETQYF
J gene: TRBJ1-2; D gene: NA; V gene: TRBV5-5; clone size: NA; CDR3 DNA: TGTGCCAGCAGCTTGGTATCTAGGTCCTTGGTTGGAGGAAATGATGGCTACACCTTC; CDR3 protein: CASSLVSRSLVGGNDGYTF